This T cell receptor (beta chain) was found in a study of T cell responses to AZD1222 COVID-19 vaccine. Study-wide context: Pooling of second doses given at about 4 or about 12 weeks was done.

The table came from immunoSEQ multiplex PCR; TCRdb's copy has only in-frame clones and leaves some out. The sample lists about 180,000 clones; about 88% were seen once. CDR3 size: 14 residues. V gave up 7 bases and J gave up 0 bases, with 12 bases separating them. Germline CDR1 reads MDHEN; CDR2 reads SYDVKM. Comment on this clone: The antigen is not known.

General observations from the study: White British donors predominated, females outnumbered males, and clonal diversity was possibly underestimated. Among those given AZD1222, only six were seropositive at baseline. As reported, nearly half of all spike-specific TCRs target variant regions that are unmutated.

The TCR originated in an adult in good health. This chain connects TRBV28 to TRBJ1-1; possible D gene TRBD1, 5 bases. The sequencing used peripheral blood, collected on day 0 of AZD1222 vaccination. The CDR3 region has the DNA TGTGCCAGCACTGTAGGAGGGGTGAACACTGAAGCTTTCTTT. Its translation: CASTVGGVNTEAFF.